The entry below gives a single T cell receptor beta chain sequence along with its context. Tumor or blood genomic DNA was sequenced, with inputs of about 550 ng to 6,004 ng. These data are taken from a study of T cells in tumors after PD-1 blockade. Looking at the study overall: Some patients also took daily vismodegib 150 mg during anti-PD-1 treatment.

Sequenced by immunoSEQ multiplex PCR; TCRdb stores in-frame clones only, minus some. The table has over 30,000 clones, around 78% seen once. The CDR3 runs to 16 residues. V was pared by 3 bases and J by 1 base, with 15 bases between. CDR1 is SGHVS, CDR2 FQNEAQ, per germline. This material consisted of PBMCs, taken before anti-PD-1 treatment. The origin of this receptor is a human donor with basal cell carcinoma. This chain uses TRBV7-8 with TRBJ2-5; possible D gene TRBD2, 5 bases. CDR3 amino acids: CASSFNAGVAQETQYF. CDR3 DNA sequence: TGTGCCAGCAGCTTTAATGCGGGCGTCGCCCAAGAGACCCAGTACTTC. The variable domain in full, completed from reference TRBV7-8 and TRBJ2-5, reads GAGVSQSPRYKVAKRGQDVALRCDPISGHVSLFWYQQALGQGPEFLTYFQNEAQLDKSGLPSDRFFAERPEGSVSTLKIQRTQQEDSAVYLCASSFNAGVAQETQYFGPGTRLLVL.